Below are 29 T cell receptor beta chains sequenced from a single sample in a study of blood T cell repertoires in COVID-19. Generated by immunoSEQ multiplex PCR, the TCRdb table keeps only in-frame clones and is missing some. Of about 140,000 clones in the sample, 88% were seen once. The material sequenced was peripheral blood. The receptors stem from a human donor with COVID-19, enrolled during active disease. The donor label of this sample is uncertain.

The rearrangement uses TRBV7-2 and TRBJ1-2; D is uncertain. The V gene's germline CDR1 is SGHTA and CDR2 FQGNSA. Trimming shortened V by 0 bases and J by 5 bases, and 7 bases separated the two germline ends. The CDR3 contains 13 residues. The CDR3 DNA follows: TGTGCCAGCAGCTTAGCGTCCAGTTATGGCTACACCTTC. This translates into CASSLASSYGYTF. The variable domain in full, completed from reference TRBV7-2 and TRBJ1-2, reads GAGVSQSPSNKVTEKGKDVELRCDPISGHTALYWYRQSLGQGLEFLIYFQGNSAPDKSGLPSDRFSAERTGGSVSTLTIQRTQQEDSAVYLCASSLASSYGYTFGSGTRLTVV.

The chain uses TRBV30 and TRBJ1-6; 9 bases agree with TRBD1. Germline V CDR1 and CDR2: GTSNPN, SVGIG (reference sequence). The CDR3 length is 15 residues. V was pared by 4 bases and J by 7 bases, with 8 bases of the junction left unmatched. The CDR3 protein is CAWTPGQGGNSPLHF. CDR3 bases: TGTGCCTGGACTCCGGGACAGGGTGGCAATTCACCCCTCCACTTT.

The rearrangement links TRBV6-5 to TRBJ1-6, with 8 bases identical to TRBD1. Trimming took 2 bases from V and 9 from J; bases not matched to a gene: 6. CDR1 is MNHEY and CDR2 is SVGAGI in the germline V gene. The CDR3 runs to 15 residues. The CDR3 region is CASSYVEQGGSPLHF. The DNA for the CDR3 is TGTGCCAGCAGTTACGTAGAACAGGGGGGTTCACCCCTCCACTTT.

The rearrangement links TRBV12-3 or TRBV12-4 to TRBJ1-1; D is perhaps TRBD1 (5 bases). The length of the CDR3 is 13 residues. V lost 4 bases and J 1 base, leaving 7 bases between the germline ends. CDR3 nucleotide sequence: TGTGCCAGCAGTTCACAGGAGAACACTGAAGCTTTCTTT. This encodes CASSSQENTEAFF.

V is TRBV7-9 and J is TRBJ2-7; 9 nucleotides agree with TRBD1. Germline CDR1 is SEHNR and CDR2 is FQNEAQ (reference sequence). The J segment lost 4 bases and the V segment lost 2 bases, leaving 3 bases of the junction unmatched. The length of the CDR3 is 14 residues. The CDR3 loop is CASSLTDRGYEQYF. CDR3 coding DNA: TGTGCCAGCAGCTTAACGGACAGGGGTTACGAGCAGTACTTC.

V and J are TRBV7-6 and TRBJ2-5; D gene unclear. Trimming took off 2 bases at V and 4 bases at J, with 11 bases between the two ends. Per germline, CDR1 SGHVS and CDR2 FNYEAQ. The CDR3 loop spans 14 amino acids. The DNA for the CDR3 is TGTGCCAGCAGCTTACCATACCTTAGAGAGACCCAGTACTTC. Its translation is CASSLPYLRETQYF.

The CDR3 DNA follows: TGCAGCGTGGGTGGGGGGGCGGATCAGCCCCAGCATTTT. Its translation: CSVGGGADQPQHF. The chain combines TRBV29-1 with TRBJ1-5; a weak D match, TRBD1 (6 bases). The germline V and J ends were trimmed by 6 bases and 5 bases, with 14 bases remaining between them. This CDR3 has 13 amino acids. CDR1 SQVTM and CDR2 ANQGSEA come from the germline V gene.

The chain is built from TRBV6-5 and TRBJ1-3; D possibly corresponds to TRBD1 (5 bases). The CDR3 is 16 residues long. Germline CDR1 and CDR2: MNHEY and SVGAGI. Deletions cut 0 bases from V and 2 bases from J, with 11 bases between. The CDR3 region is CASSYSGDFTGNTIYF. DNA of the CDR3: TGTGCCAGCAGTTACTCAGGGGACTTCACTGGAAACACCATATATTTT.

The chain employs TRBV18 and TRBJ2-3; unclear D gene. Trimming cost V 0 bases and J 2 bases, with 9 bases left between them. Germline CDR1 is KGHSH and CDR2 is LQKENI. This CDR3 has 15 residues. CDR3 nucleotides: TGTGCCAGCTCACCACCGGGCCTTACCACAGATACGCAGTATTTT. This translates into CASSPPGLTTDTQYF. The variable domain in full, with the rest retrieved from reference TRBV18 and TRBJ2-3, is NAGVMQNPRHLVRRRGQEARLRCSPMKGHSHVYWYRQLPEEGLKFMVYLQKENIIDESGMPKERFSAEFPKEGPSILRIQQVVRGDSAAYFCASSPPGLTTDTQYFGPGTRLTVL.

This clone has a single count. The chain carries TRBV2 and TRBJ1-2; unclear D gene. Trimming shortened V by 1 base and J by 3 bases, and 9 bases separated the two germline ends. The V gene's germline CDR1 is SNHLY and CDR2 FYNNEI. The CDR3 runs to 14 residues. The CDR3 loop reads CASSEESEDYGYTF. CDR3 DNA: TGTGCCAGCAGTGAAGAGTCAGAAGACTATGGCTACACCTTC.

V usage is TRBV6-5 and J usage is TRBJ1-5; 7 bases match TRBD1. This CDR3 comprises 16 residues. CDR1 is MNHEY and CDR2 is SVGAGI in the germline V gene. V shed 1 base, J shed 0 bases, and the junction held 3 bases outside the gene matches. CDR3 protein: CASSYFGTDSNQPQHF. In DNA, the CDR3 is TGTGCCAGCAGTTACTTCGGGACAGATAGCAATCAGCCCCAGCATTTT.

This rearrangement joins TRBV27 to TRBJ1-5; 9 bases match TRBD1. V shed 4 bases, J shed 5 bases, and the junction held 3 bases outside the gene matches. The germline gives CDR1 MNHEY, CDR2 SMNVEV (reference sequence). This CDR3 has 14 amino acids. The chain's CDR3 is CASSSGTGYQPQHF. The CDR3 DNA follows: TGTGCCAGCAGTTCCGGGACAGGGTATCAGCCCCAGCATTTT.

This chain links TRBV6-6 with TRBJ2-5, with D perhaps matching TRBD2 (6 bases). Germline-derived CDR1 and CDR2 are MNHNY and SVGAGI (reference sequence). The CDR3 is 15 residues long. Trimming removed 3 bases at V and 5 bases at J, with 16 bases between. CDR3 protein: CASSYPRDMGETQYF. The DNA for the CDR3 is TGTGCCAGCAGTTATCCGCGGGATATGGGGGAGACCCAGTACTTC.

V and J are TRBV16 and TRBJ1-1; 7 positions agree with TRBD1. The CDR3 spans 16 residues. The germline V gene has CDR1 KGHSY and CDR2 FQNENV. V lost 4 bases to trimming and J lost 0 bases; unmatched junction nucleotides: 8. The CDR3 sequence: CASSLPRDSMNTEAFF. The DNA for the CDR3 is TGTGCCAGCAGCCTACCAAGGGACAGCATGAACACTGAAGCTTTCTTT.

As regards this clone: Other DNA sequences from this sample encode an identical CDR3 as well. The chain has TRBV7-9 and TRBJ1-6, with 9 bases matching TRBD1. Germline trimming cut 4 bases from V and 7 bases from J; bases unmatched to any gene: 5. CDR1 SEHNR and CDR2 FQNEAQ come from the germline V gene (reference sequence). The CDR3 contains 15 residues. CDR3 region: CASSSGTGWNSPLHF. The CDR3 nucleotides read TGTGCCAGCAGCTCGGGGACAGGGTGGAATTCACCCCTCCACTTT.

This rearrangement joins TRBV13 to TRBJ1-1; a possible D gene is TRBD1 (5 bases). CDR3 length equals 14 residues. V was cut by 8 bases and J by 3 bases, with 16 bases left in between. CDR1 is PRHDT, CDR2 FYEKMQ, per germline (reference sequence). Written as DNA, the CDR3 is TGTGCCAGCGATGAGGGTTCGGGGGACACTGAAGCTTTCTTT. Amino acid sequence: CASDEGSGDTEAFF.

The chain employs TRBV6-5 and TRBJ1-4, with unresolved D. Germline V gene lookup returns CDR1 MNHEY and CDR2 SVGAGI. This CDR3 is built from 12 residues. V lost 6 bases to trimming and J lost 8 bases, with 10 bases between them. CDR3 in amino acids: CASRKGREKLFF. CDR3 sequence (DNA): TGTGCCAGCAGAAAAGGGAGGGAAAAACTGTTTTTT.

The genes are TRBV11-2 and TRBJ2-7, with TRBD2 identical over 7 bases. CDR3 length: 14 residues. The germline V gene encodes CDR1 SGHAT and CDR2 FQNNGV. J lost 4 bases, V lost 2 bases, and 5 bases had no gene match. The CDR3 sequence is CASSLSGEGYEQYF. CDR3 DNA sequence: TGTGCCAGCAGCTTAAGCGGGGAAGGGTACGAGCAGTACTTC. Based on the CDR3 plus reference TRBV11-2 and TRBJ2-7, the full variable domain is EAGVAQSPRYKIIEKRQSVAFWCNPISGHATLYWYQQILGQGPKLLIQFQNNGVVDDSQLPKDRFSAERLKGVDSTLKIQPAKLEDSAVYLCASSLSGEGYEQYFGPGTRLTVT.

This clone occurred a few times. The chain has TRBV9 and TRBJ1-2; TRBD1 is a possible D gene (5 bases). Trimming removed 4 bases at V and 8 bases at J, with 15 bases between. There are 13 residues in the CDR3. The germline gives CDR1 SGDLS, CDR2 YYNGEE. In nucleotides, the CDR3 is TGTGCCAGCAGCCCTACTGGGGCCTGGGGCTACACCTTC. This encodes CASSPTGAWGYTF.

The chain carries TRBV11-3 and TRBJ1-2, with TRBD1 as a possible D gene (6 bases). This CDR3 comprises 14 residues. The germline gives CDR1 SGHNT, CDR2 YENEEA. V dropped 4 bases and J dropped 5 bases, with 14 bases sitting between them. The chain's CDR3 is CASSSLTGPYGYTF. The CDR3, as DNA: TGTGCCAGCAGCTCCCTGACAGGACCTTATGGCTACACCTTC.

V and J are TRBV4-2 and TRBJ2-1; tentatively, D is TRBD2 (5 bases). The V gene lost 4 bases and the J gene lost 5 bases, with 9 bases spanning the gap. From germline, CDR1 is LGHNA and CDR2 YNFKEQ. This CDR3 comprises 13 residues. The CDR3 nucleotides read TGTGCCAGCAGCCTAGGACTCGACAATGAGCAGTTCTTC. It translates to CASSLGLDNEQFF.

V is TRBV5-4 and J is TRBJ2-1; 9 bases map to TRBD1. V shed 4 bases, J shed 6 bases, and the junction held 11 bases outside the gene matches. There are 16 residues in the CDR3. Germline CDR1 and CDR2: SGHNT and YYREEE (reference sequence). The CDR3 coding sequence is TGTGCCAGCAGCCCTTACCGGGACAGGGTGCGCAATGAGCAGTTCTTC. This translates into CASSPYRDRVRNEQFF.

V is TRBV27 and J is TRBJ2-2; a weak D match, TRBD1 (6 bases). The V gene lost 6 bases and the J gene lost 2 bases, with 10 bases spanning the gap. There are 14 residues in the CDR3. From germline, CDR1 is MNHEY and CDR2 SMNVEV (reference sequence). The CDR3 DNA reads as TGTGCCAGCAGACAGGGAGAAAACACCGGGGAGCTGTTTTTT. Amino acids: CASRQGENTGELFF.

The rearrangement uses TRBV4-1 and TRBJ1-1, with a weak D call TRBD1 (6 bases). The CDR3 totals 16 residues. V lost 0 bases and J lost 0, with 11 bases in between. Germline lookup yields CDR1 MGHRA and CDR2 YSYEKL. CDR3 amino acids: CASSQDTGQMNTEAFF. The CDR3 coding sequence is TGCGCCAGCAGCCAAGATACCGGACAGATGAACACTGAAGCTTTCTTT.

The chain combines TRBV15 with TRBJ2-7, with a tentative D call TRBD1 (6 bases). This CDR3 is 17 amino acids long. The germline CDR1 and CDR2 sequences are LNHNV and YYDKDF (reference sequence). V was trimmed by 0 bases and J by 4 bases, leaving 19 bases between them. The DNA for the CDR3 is TGTGCCACCAGCAGAGACAGGGGAAGAAAAATAGGATACGAGCAGTACTTC. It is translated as CATSRDRGRKIGYEQYF.

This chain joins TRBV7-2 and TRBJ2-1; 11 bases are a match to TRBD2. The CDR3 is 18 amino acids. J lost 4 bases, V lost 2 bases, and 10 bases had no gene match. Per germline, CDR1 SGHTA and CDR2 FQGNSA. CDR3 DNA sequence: TGTGCCAGCAGCTTAAGAGGGCTAGCGGGGGGTCCTTACAATGAGCAGTTCTTC. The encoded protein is CASSLRGLAGGPYNEQFF. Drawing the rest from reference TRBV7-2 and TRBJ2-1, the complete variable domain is GAGVSQSPSNKVTEKGKDVELRCDPISGHTALYWYRQSLGQGLEFLIYFQGNSAPDKSGLPSDRFSAERTGGSVSTLTIQRTQQEDSAVYLCASSLRGLAGGPYNEQFFGPGTRLTVL.

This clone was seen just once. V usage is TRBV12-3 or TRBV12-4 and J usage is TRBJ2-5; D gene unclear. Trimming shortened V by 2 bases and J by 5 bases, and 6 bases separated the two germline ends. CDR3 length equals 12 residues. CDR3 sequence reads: CASSLMAETQYF. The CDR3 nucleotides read TGTGCCAGCAGTTTAATGGCCGAGACCCAGTACTTC.

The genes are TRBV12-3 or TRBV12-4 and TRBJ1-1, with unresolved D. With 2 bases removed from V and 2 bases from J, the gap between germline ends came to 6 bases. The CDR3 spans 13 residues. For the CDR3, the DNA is TGTGCCAGCAGTTTACCGTTCAACACTGAAGCTTTCTTT. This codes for CASSLPFNTEAFF.

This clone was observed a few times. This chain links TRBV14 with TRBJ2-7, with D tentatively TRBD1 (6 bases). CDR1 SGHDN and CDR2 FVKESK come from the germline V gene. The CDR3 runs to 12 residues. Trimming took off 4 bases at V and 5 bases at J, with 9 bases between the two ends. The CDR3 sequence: CASSPQGHEQYF. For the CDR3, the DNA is TGTGCCAGCAGCCCCCAGGGGCACGAGCAGTACTTC.